The source of this T cell receptor (beta chain) is a study of technical replicates of blood from a few donors. The V gene end was trimmed by 3 bases and the J gene end by 5 bases; junction bases not matched to a gene: 16. Germline V gene data show CDR1 as SGDLS and CDR2 as YYNGEE. This CDR3 spans 18 amino acids. Profiling relied on immunoSEQ multiplex PCR, and the TCRdb table lists in-frame clones only, not all of them. The table includes tens of thousands of clones, roughly 94% detected once. The sequence derives from a human donor in good health. Sequencing was done on a sample of T cells isolated from PBMCs. V and J are TRBV9 and TRBJ1-4; 7 bases map to TRBD1. The CDR3 bases are TGTGCCAGCAGCGCCCATCCCGACAGGGCGCTACTAAATGAAAAACTGTTTTTT. This codes for CASSAHPDRALLNEKLFF.